This TCR beta chain stems from a study of regulatory T cells in long-lasting Graves disease. Whole-study findings and limits: Persistent Graves' patients showed reduced TCR diversity versus newly diagnosed patients.

According to the study, TCR beta libraries were built with iRepertoire HTBI primers and CDR3-region Arm-PCR. TCRdb re-called the multiplex PCR reads through MiXCR, storing one row per CDR3 protein. The sample yields around 250,000 distinct CDR3 sequences, 15% to 20% seen once. This clonotype appeared a few times. Its specificity is unknown. Documented time point: newly diagnosed GD, antithyroid drugs for less than 3 months. Construction of the TCR library relied on RNA isolated from PBMCs. The collection involved drawing roughly 9.1 milliliters of peripheral blood into EDTA tubes. The CDR3 consists of 13 residues. The germline V gene has CDR1 WNHNN and CDR2 SYGVQD (reference sequence). V lost 6 bases to trimming and J lost 10 bases; unmatched junction nucleotides: 8. This sample also appeared in a second study, on T cells in Graves' hyperthyroidism and ophthalmopathy. That paper adds: Most thyroid clonotypes expanded above 0.001 were also detected in blood.

The starting material was peripheral blood mononuclear cells (PBMCs), obtained at new diagnosis, from a patient treated with antithyroid drugs. The receptor's source is a woman in her twenties or thirties with Graves disease. The V call is TRBV10-1, the J call TRBJ2-1; 8 nucleotides align to TRBD1. The DNA for the CDR3 is TGCGCCAGCAGCCGACGACAGGGGCGGGAGCAGTTCTTC. Protein: CASSRRQGREQFF.